A selection of T cell receptor beta chains follows, all from one sample in a study of post-analysis software for immune sequencing data. Each CDR3 protein is one row after TCRdb ran MiXCR on the PCR reads. This repertoire shows about 540,000 distinct CDR3 sequences, about a third found once; its top ten account for less than 6%. The sample was blood. These receptors were collected from a girl aged 2-17 years with multiple sclerosis. The CDR3 runs from the conserved cysteine through the conserved F or W. Each record gives: V gene, D gene, CDR3 length, J gene, clone size, CDR3 protein, CDR3 DNA. A D gene is named only where the DNA matches it firmly. Some rows mark clone size as missing; the rest say once, few, many or name a class of expanded clone.

v_call: TRBV5-1; d_call: .; cdr3_length: 12; j_call: TRBJ2-5; clone_size: .; cdr3_aa: CASSLKQETQYF; cdr3_nt: TGCGCCAGCAGCTTGAAGCAAGAGACCCAGTACTTC
v_call: TRBV9; d_call: TRBD2; cdr3_length: 15; j_call: TRBJ2-5; clone_size: few; cdr3_aa: CASSVGLAGWETQYF; cdr3_nt: TGTGCCAGCAGCGTAGGACTAGCGGGGTGGGAGACCCAGTACTTC
v_call: TRBV5-1; d_call: TRBD2; cdr3_length: 13; j_call: TRBJ2-7; clone_size: .; cdr3_aa: CASRTSRTYEQYF; cdr3_nt: TGCGCCAGTAGGACTAGTAGGACCTACGAGCAGTACTTC
v_call: TRBV20-1; d_call: TRBD2; cdr3_length: 13; j_call: TRBJ2-5; clone_size: few; cdr3_aa: CSATGTTEETQYF; cdr3_nt: TGCAGTGCTACCGGGACTACCGAAGAGACCCAGTACTTC
v_call: TRBV24-1; d_call: .; cdr3_length: 14; j_call: TRBJ2-3; clone_size: .; cdr3_aa: CATSDPGRTDTQYF; cdr3_nt: TGTGCCACCAGTGATCCGGGCCGCACAGATACGCAGTATTTT
v_call: TRBV20-1; d_call: .; cdr3_length: 15; j_call: TRBJ2-7; clone_size: .; cdr3_aa: CSATLGGTVHYEQYF; cdr3_nt: TGCAGTGCTACCCTAGGGGGGACGGTTCACTACGAGCAGTACTTC
v_call: TRBV5-1; d_call: .; cdr3_length: 16; j_call: TRBJ2-3; clone_size: many; cdr3_aa: CASSLGYGGHVDTQYF; cdr3_nt: TGCGCCAGCAGCTTAGGATACGGGGGGCATGTGGATACGCAGTATTTT
v_call: TRBV20-1; d_call: .; cdr3_length: 15; j_call: TRBJ1-6; clone_size: .; cdr3_aa: CSGSPIRGGKSPLHF; cdr3_nt: TGCAGTGGTAGCCCCATTCGGGGCGGGAAATCACCCCTCCACTTT
v_call: TRBV12-3/TRBV12-4; d_call: .; cdr3_length: 15; j_call: TRBJ1-5; clone_size: .; cdr3_aa: CAGPKTGRENQPQHF; cdr3_nt: TGTGCCGGCCCCAAAACGGGCAGGGAGAATCAGCCCCAGCATTTT
v_call: TRBV12-3/TRBV12-4; d_call: .; cdr3_length: 11; j_call: TRBJ1-2; clone_size: many; cdr3_aa: CASSLAGGYTF; cdr3_nt: TGTGCCAGCAGTTTAGCGGGGGGTTACACCTTC
v_call: TRBV20-1; d_call: .; cdr3_length: 15; j_call: TRBJ2-6; clone_size: once; cdr3_aa: CSARGPREGANVLTF; cdr3_nt: TGCAGTGCTAGAGGCCCACGGGAGGGGGCCAACGTCCTGACTTTC
v_call: TRBV5-6; d_call: TRBD1; cdr3_length: 16; j_call: TRBJ1-4; clone_size: .; cdr3_aa: CASSLSQGATNEKLFF; cdr3_nt: TGTGCCAGCAGCTTGTCCCAGGGGGCAACTAATGAAAAACTGTTTTTT
v_call: TRBV6-6; d_call: TRBD1; cdr3_length: 16; j_call: TRBJ1-6; clone_size: few; cdr3_aa: CASFGEGATYNSPLHF; cdr3_nt: TGTGCCAGCTTTGGGGAGGGGGCCACCTATAATTCACCCCTCCACTTT
v_call: TRBV3-1; d_call: TRBD2; cdr3_length: 14; j_call: TRBJ2-3; clone_size: .; cdr3_aa: CASSQEGLVDTQYF; cdr3_nt: TGTGCCAGCAGCCAAGAGGGACTAGTCGATACGCAGTATTTT
v_call: TRBV12-3/TRBV12-4; d_call: .; cdr3_length: 12; j_call: TRBJ2-7; clone_size: many; cdr3_aa: CASSPEGYEQYF; cdr3_nt: TGTGCCAGCAGCCCGGAAGGTTACGAGCAGTACTTC
v_call: TRBV20-1; d_call: TRBD2; cdr3_length: 17; j_call: TRBJ2-3; clone_size: .; cdr3_aa: CSASARLLAGITDTQYF; cdr3_nt: TGCAGTGCTAGCGCCCGACTCCTAGCGGGGATCACAGATACGCAGTATTTT
v_call: TRBV6-6; d_call: TRBD1; cdr3_length: 14; j_call: TRBJ2-7; clone_size: .; cdr3_aa: CASNFRTGAYEQYF; cdr3_nt: TGTGCCAGCAATTTCCGGACAGGGGCCTACGAGCAGTACTTC
v_call: TRBV11-2; d_call: .; cdr3_length: 17; j_call: TRBJ2-1; clone_size: few; cdr3_aa: CASSLSTSGGRYNEQFF; cdr3_nt: TGTGCCAGCAGCTTATCGACCTCTGGGGGACGCTACAATGAGCAGTTCTTC
v_call: TRBV20-1; d_call: TRBD1; cdr3_length: 16; j_call: TRBJ1-1; clone_size: .; cdr3_aa: CSAKPGTGGMNTEAFF; cdr3_nt: TGCAGTGCTAAGCCAGGGACAGGAGGAATGAACACTGAAGCTTTCTTT
v_call: TRBV29-1; d_call: TRBD1; cdr3_length: 15; j_call: TRBJ2-5; clone_size: few; cdr3_aa: CSVHPGTATGETQYF; cdr3_nt: TGCAGCGTCCATCCTGGGACAGCGACGGGGGAGACCCAGTACTTC
v_call: TRBV20-1; d_call: .; cdr3_length: 13; j_call: TRBJ2-1; clone_size: .; cdr3_aa: CSAPDFSYNEQFF; cdr3_nt: TGCAGTGCCCCGGACTTTTCCTACAATGAGCAGTTCTTC
v_call: TRBV7-9; d_call: TRBD2; cdr3_length: 14; j_call: TRBJ2-5; clone_size: many; cdr3_aa: CASSSRLAQETQYF; cdr3_nt: TGTGCCAGCAGCTCTAGACTAGCCCAAGAGACCCAGTACTTC